The 12 T cell receptor beta chains below were found in one sample sequenced in a study of blood T cell repertoires in COVID-19. TCRdb's table, derived via immunoSEQ multiplex PCR, lists solely in-frame clones and lacks some. The repertoire holds approximately 300,000 clones, just under 90% seen once, with approximately 6.5% in the top ten. The specimen was peripheral blood. The source is a woman in her forties or fifties with COVID-19, enrolled during active disease.

A single count supports this clone. The chain uses TRBV7-3 and TRBJ1-1; D unclear. Germline loops: CDR1 SGHTA, CDR2 FQGTGA. Trimming pared 1 base from V and 2 bases from J, leaving 5 bases between. CDR3 length: 13 amino acids. DNA of the CDR3: TGTGCCAGCAGCTTAAATGTAAACACTGAAGCTTTCTTT. Translating gives CASSLNVNTEAFF.

The V gene is TRBV5-1, the J gene TRBJ2-5, with D perhaps matching TRBD1 (6 bases). CDR3 length equals 14 residues. Looked up from germline, CDR1 is SGHRS and CDR2 is YFSETQ. V was cut by 2 bases and J by 3 bases, with 11 bases left in between. CDR3 amino acids: CASSLLQGKETQYF. The CDR3 DNA follows: TGCGCCAGCAGCTTACTACAGGGTAAAGAGACCCAGTACTTC.

V gene TRBV5-1 combines with J gene TRBJ1-3; 8 bases are shared with TRBD1. Germline V lookup: CDR1 SGHRS, CDR2 YFSETQ. With 4 bases clipped from V and 3 bases from J, the junction kept 3 bases outside the gene matches. CDR3 length equals 14 residues. For the CDR3, the DNA is TGCGCCAGCAGCCCGACAGGGGATGGAAACACCATATATTTT. It is translated as CASSPTGDGNTIYF.

This chain links TRBV6-4 with TRBJ2-3; possibly TRBD2 for D (6 bases). Trimming removed 4 bases from V and 0 bases from J, with 11 bases in between. The CDR3 totals 15 residues. Germline CDR1 reads MRHNA; CDR2 reads SNTAGT. CDR3: CASSAWSGSTDTQYF. CDR3 bases: TGTGCCAGCAGTGCTTGGAGCGGGAGCACAGATACGCAGTATTTT.

The rearrangement joins TRBV11-2 to TRBJ2-3, with 7 bases lining up with TRBD2. The V and J ends lost 3 bases and 8 bases, in that order; junction bases with no gene match: 5. The CDR3 contains 13 residues. Looked up from germline, CDR1 is SGHAT and CDR2 is FQNNGV. The chain's CDR3 is CASSLSGKGTQYF. The CDR3 DNA reads TGTGCCAGCAGCTTGAGCGGGAAAGGTACGCAGTATTTT.

The V and J genes are TRBV11-2 and TRBJ2-1, with 10 positions matching TRBD2. CDR1 is SGHAT, CDR2 FQNNGV, per germline. V shed 0 bases, J shed 4 bases, and the junction held 3 bases outside the gene matches. This CDR3 comprises 16 residues. This CDR3 reads CASSLERTSGYNEQFF. The DNA for the CDR3 is TGTGCCAGCAGCTTAGAGAGGACTAGCGGATACAATGAGCAGTTCTTC.

This chain joins TRBV6-5 and TRBJ1-5; 8 bases agree with TRBD1. Germline V gene lookup returns CDR1 MNHEY and CDR2 SVGAGI. CDR3 length equals 15 residues. Trimming cost V 5 bases and J 2 bases; bases outside gene matches: 5. The CDR3 sequence: CASSRQGAGNQPQHF. The CDR3 DNA sequence: TGTGCCAGCAGTAGGCAGGGGGCCGGCAATCAGCCCCAGCATTTT.

The V gene is TRBV7-2, the J gene TRBJ2-7; the D gene is possibly TRBD2 (7 bases). Trimming stripped 6 bases from V and 5 bases from J, with 23 bases between. CDR1 is SGHTA and CDR2 is FQGNSA in the germline V gene. CDR3 size: 16 residues. This CDR3 reads CASRAHSGGGGNEQYF. CDR3 nucleotide sequence: TGTGCCAGCAGGGCTCACAGTGGGGGAGGGGGAAACGAGCAGTACTTC. Combining the CDR3 with reference TRBV7-2 and TRBJ2-7 gives the whole variable domain GAGVSQSPSNKVTEKGKDVELRCDPISGHTALYWYRQSLGQGLEFLIYFQGNSAPDKSGLPSDRFSAERTGGSVSTLTIQRTQQEDSAVYLCASRAHSGGGGNEQYFGPGTRLTVT.

The V and J genes are TRBV5-1 and TRBJ2-1; TRBD1 aligns across 8 bases. Germline-derived CDR1 and CDR2 are SGHRS and YFSETQ. Germline trimming cut 4 bases from V and 13 bases from J; bases unmatched to any gene: 4. CDR3 length equals 11 residues. The CDR3 reads CASSRQGPQFF. CDR3 sequence (DNA): TGCGCCAGCAGCCGACAGGGGCCCCAGTTCTTC.

The chain couples TRBV4-1 to TRBJ1-5; the D gene is possibly TRBD1 (5 bases). CDR1 is MGHRA and CDR2 is YSYEKL in the germline V gene. With 1 base removed from V and 0 bases from J, the gap between germline ends came to 13 bases. The CDR3 covers 17 residues. In DNA form, the CDR3 reads TGCGCCAGCAGCCAAGGACAGATCGGTTATAGCAATCAGCCCCAGCATTTT. Amino acid sequence: CASSQGQIGYSNQPQHF.

V is TRBV30 and J is TRBJ2-3; tentative D call: TRBD1 (6 bases). The CDR3 is 15 amino acids. Trimming removed 4 bases at V and 1 base at J, with 15 bases between. CDR1 is GTSNPN and CDR2 is SVGIG in the germline V gene (reference sequence). This chain's CDR3 is CAWNLGADGTDTQYF. CDR3 bases: TGTGCCTGGAATTTGGGGGCAGATGGCACAGATACGCAGTATTTT.

V and J are TRBV19 and TRBJ2-3, with 7 bases aligning to TRBD1. Germline V CDR1 and CDR2: LNHDA, SQIVND (reference sequence). Trimming took 4 bases from V and 0 from J; bases not matched to a gene: 7. This CDR3 is built from 16 residues. DNA of the CDR3: TGTGCCAGTAGTACCTCGGGGACAGCAAGCACAGATACGCAGTATTTT. Its translation is CASSTSGTASTDTQYF.